These 30 T cell receptor beta chains came from one sample sequenced in a study of OX40 agonist ivuxolimab in advanced cancers. Only in-frame clones appear in the TCRdb table, and some are missing; sequencing was by immunoSEQ multiplex PCR. The sample consists of more than 20,000 clones, 70% to 90% of them appearing once. The specimen comprised CD4+ or CD8+ T cells sorted from blood, sampled in a trial of the OX40 agonist ivuxolimab. The receptors were gathered from an adult with an advanced solid tumor such as melanoma, head and neck, liver or kidney cancer.

The chain couples TRBV6-5 to TRBJ1-1, with a possible D match to TRBD1 (5 bases). CDR3 length equals 13 residues. The V and J ends lost 5 bases and 5 bases respectively, with 12 bases between them. Germline CDR1 and CDR2: MNHEY and SVGAGI. CDR3 sequence reads: CASSAGRVTEAFF. CDR3 DNA sequence: TGTGCCAGCAGTGCAGGCAGGGTGACTGAAGCTTTCTTT.

V is TRBV21-1 and J is TRBJ1-1. TRBV21-1 is recorded as a pseudogene. The CDR3 length is 15 residues. CDR3: CASTRGAQQNTEAFF. The CDR3 DNA reads TGTGCCAGCACCCGCGGAGCCCAACAGAACACTGAAGCTTTCTTT.

J is TRBJ2-7 and V is TRBV29-1, with no clear D. CDR1 SQVTM and CDR2 ANQGSEA come from the germline V gene. This CDR3 contains 13 residues. Trimming removed 7 bases at V and 3 bases at J, with 16 bases between. The CDR3 coding sequence is TGCAGCGCTATAACAGATTCAGACTACGAGCAGTACTTC. This translates into CSAITDSDYEQYF.

The CDR3 sequence: CASSSSGGAGETQYF. The CDR3 bases are TGTGCCAGCAGCTCTAGCGGGGGGGCCGGGGAGACCCAGTACTTC. The V call is TRBV7-8, the J call TRBJ2-5, with 12 bases that match TRBD2. CDR1 is SGHVS and CDR2 is FQNEAQ in the germline V gene. This CDR3 has 15 amino acids. Trimming cost V 4 bases and J 5 bases; bases outside gene matches: 5.

V gene TRBV9 combines with J gene TRBJ1-1, with D maybe TRBD1 (5 bases). Trimming stripped 3 bases from V and 0 bases from J, with 21 bases between. CDR3 length: 18 amino acids. CDR1 and CDR2 (germline): SGDLS, YYNGEE. The CDR3 here is CASSGGPGPKGLNTEAFF. The CDR3 nucleotides are TGTGCCAGCAGCGGTGGCCCGGGACCGAAAGGGCTGAACACTGAAGCTTTCTTT.

This clone was observed once. V gene TRBV29-1 combines with J gene TRBJ1-2; D may be TRBD1 (5 bases). Trimming left V 0 bases short and J 1 base short, with 6 bases between. Germline lookup yields CDR1 SQVTM and CDR2 ANQGSEA. This CDR3 spans 13 amino acids. The chain's CDR3 is CSVEDRVNYGYTF. DNA of the CDR3: TGCAGCGTTGAAGACAGGGTTAACTATGGCTACACCTTC.

This clone was detected once. J is TRBJ1-3 and V is TRBV5-1; tentatively, D is TRBD1 (5 bases). Germline CDR1 SGHRS, CDR2 YFSETQ. This CDR3 contains 16 residues. V dropped 0 bases and J dropped 4 bases, with 14 bases sitting between them. The CDR3 sequence: CASSLEVGQSGNTIYF. The CDR3 DNA follows: TGCGCCAGCAGCTTGGAGGTGGGGCAATCCGGAAACACCATATATTTT.

This clone was observed a few times. V gene TRBV7-9 combines with J gene TRBJ2-7, with D perhaps being TRBD1 or TRBD2 (5 bases each). This CDR3 contains 14 residues. V lost 6 bases, J lost 3 bases, and 15 bases lay in between. From germline, CDR1 is SEHNR and CDR2 FQNEAQ (reference sequence). For the CDR3, the DNA is TGTGCCAGCAGTCGGTGGGACCCCAACTACGAGCAGTACTTC. The encoded protein is CASSRWDPNYEQYF.

The chain employs TRBV5-5 and TRBJ2-7; D not resolved. Germline assignment: CDR1 SGHKS and CDR2 YYEKEE (reference sequence). Trimming took off 5 bases at V and 0 bases at J, with 6 bases between the two ends. The CDR3 contains 12 residues. The CDR3 DNA reads TGTGCCAGCAGTCATATCTCCTACGAGCAGTACTTC. Its translation is CASSHISYEQYF.

This chain connects TRBV5-4 to TRBJ2-3, with 11 bases that match TRBD1. The germline V gene encodes CDR1 SGHNT and CDR2 YYREEE (reference sequence). J lost 5 bases, V lost 4 bases, and 9 bases had no gene match. This CDR3 has 16 amino acids. CDR3 loop: CASSRKWTGGIDTQYF. Written as DNA, the CDR3 is TGTGCCAGCAGCCGAAAGTGGACAGGGGGCATAGATACGCAGTATTTT.

The chain recombines TRBV10-1 with TRBJ2-7, with TRBD1 matching 8 bases. Germline loops: CDR1 WNHNN, CDR2 SYGVQD (reference sequence). This CDR3 contains 15 residues. V lost 4 bases and J lost 4; bases outside the gene matches: 9. CDR3 amino acids: CASSAYRGAGYEQYF. DNA of the CDR3: TGCGCCAGCAGTGCATACAGGGGGGCTGGGTACGAGCAGTACTTC.

This clone was counted once. J is TRBJ2-7 and V is TRBV11-1; the match to TRBD1 covers 7 bases. V trimming: 5 bases; J trimming: 6 bases; junction bases outside the gene matches: 10. Germline V gene sequence: CDR1 SGHAT, CDR2 FQDESV (reference sequence). The CDR3 runs to 14 residues. The CDR3 here is CASSPYRGPAEQYF. The CDR3 nucleotides are TGTGCCAGCAGCCCGTACAGGGGTCCCGCCGAGCAGTACTTC.

The sample holds a few counts of this clone. The V and J genes are TRBV7-9 and TRBJ2-7, with D possibly matching TRBD1 (6 bases). This CDR3 comprises 16 residues. The germline V and J ends were trimmed by 5 bases and 4 bases, with 21 bases remaining between them. Germline values: CDR1 SEHNR, CDR2 FQNEAQ (reference sequence). The CDR3 sequence: CASSTTNRDMKYEQYF. In DNA form, the CDR3 reads TGTGCCAGCAGCACAACCAACCGGGACATGAAATACGAGCAGTACTTC. Together with reference TRBV7-9 and TRBJ2-7, the CDR3 gives the full variable domain: DTGVSQNPRHKITKRGQNVTFRCDPISEHNRLYWYRQTLGQGPEFLTYFQNEAQLEKSRLLSDRFSAERPKGSFSTLEIQRTEQGDSAMYLCASSTTNRDMKYEQYFGPGTRLTVT.

This clone was found a few times. The chain has TRBV30 and TRBJ1-1; 8 bases agree with TRBD1. This CDR3 is 15 amino acids long. Per germline, CDR1 GTSNPN and CDR2 SVGIG (reference sequence). The V segment lost 5 bases and the J segment 5 bases; nucleotides outside the gene matches: 13. CDR3 sequence reads: CAWAPISGGGTEAFF. CDR3 coding DNA: TGTGCCTGGGCCCCGATCTCAGGGGGCGGTACTGAAGCTTTCTTT.

The chain employs TRBV10-1 and TRBJ1-2, with 7 bases fitting TRBD1. The CDR3 length is 13 residues. The V gene end was trimmed by 9 bases and the J gene end by 0 bases; junction bases not matched to a gene: 4. Per germline, CDR1 WNHNN and CDR2 SYGVQD (reference sequence). CDR3 sequence reads: CASTGEPNYGYTF. CDR3 sequence (DNA): TGCGCCAGTACAGGGGAACCTAACTATGGCTACACCTTC.

This clone was seen a single time. This chain links TRBV5-1 with TRBJ2-3, with 8 bases lining up with TRBD1. This CDR3 contains 15 residues. CDR1 and CDR2 from the germline V gene are SGHRS and YFSETQ. V trimming: 3 bases; J trimming: 1 base; junction bases outside the gene matches: 4. The chain's CDR3 is CASSSLTGGTDTQYF. CDR3 sequence (DNA): TGCGCCAGCAGCTCGTTGACAGGGGGCACAGATACGCAGTATTTT.

J is TRBJ2-5 and V is TRBV29-1; no clear D. The CDR3 covers 14 residues. The germline CDR1 and CDR2 sequences are SQVTM and ANQGSEA. The V end lost 7 bases, the J end lost 1 base, and 16 bases lay between the germline ends. CDR3 in amino acids: CSARPLSSQETQYF. CDR3 DNA: TGCAGCGCCCGACCCCTGAGTAGCCAAGAGACCCAGTACTTC. Complete variable domain (other parts from reference TRBV29-1 and TRBJ2-5): SAVISQKPSRDICQRGTSLTIQCQVDSQVTMMFWYRQQPGQSLTLIATANQGSEATYESGFVIDKFPISRPNLTFSTLTVSNMSPEDSSIYLCSARPLSSQETQYFGPGTRLLVL.

About this clone itself: This sample also contains other DNA sequences that code for the same CDR3. This chain links TRBV5-1 with TRBJ1-5; a weak D match, TRBD1 (6 bases). Trimming pared 0 bases from V and 4 bases from J, leaving 11 bases between. CDR1 and CDR2 from the germline V gene are SGHRS and YFSETQ. This CDR3 spans 15 amino acids. CDR3: CASSLEGGVNQPQHF. CDR3 DNA sequence: TGCGCCAGCAGCTTGGAGGGGGGAGTGAATCAGCCCCAGCATTTT.

This sequence joins TRBV5-8 and TRBJ2-7; D uncertain. This CDR3 has 12 amino acids. Trimming removed 4 bases from V and 6 bases from J, with 11 bases in between. Germline lookup yields CDR1 SGHTS and CDR2 YDEGEE. The CDR3 DNA reads as TGTGCCAGCAGCCTCAGGCCCATCGAGCAGTACTTC. Translated: CASSLRPIEQYF.

The chain uses TRBV11-2 and TRBJ2-7; D is perhaps TRBD1 (6 bases). The V end lost 4 bases, the J end lost 5 bases, and 15 bases lay between the germline ends. This CDR3 comprises 14 residues. Germline V CDR1 and CDR2: SGHAT, FQNNGV. The CDR3 bases are TGTGCCAGCAGCTCCGGCCCAGGGGCCCACGAGCAGTACTTC. Its translation is CASSSGPGAHEQYF.

The chain has TRBV13 and TRBJ1-3, with D unclear. V was clipped by 0 bases and J by 0 bases, with 9 bases between them. The CDR3 is made up of 16 amino acids. The V gene's germline CDR1 is PRHDT and CDR2 FYEKMQ (reference sequence). The CDR3, as DNA: TGTGCCAGCAGCTTAGGCGGAATTAGCTCTGGAAACACCATATATTTT. It is translated as CASSLGGISSGNTIYF.

V gene TRBV4-1 combines with J gene TRBJ2-7, with a tentative D call TRBD2 (6 bases). The CDR3 sequence is 15 residues long. Looked up from germline, CDR1 is MGHRA and CDR2 is YSYEKL. The germline V and J ends were trimmed by 0 bases and 7 bases, with 16 bases remaining between them. The CDR3 bases are TGCGCCAGCAGCCAAGAACGGAACTTTGCGGGGGAGCAGTACTTC. Protein product: CASSQERNFAGEQYF.

This clone is a singleton in its sample. J is TRBJ2-1 and V is TRBV6-4; D is ambiguous. The CDR3 totals 14 residues. V was pared by 3 bases and J by 0 bases, with 6 bases between. The germline V gene encodes CDR1 MRHNA and CDR2 SNTAGT. CDR3 sequence reads: CASSEGSSYNEQFF. The DNA of the CDR3 is TGTGCCAGCAGTGAGGGTAGCTCCTACAATGAGCAGTTCTTC.

The J gene is TRBJ2-1, the V gene TRBV6-1; 10 bases match TRBD2. Germline-derived CDR1 and CDR2 are MNHNS and SASEGT. The CDR3 totals 14 residues. Germline trimming cut 8 bases from V and 4 bases from J; bases unmatched to any gene: 5. The CDR3 DNA follows: TGTGCCAGCCATAGCGGGGGGCTTTACAATGAGCAGTTCTTC. Residues: CASHSGGLYNEQFF.

This chain joins TRBV7-8 and TRBJ2-7, with 7 bases identical to TRBD1. The V segment lost 5 bases and the J segment 4 bases; nucleotides outside the gene matches: 2. The CDR3 extends over 12 amino acids. Germline V gene lookup returns CDR1 SGHVS and CDR2 FQNEAQ. CDR3 sequence (DNA): TGTGCCAGCAGCATGGGACAGTACGAGCAGTACTTC. This gives the protein CASSMGQYEQYF.

The chain links TRBV4-1 to TRBJ2-5, with TRBD2 matching over 7 bases. V lost 4 bases to trimming and J lost 3 bases; unmatched junction nucleotides: 2. Germline-derived CDR1 and CDR2 are MGHRA and YSYEKL. CDR3 size: 13 residues. CDR3 loop: CASSPGREETQYF. Written as DNA, the CDR3 is TGCGCCAGCAGCCCTGGGAGGGAAGAGACCCAGTACTTC.

The rearrangement joins TRBV6-5 to TRBJ2-2; TRBD2 matches 9 bases. The CDR3 sequence is 13 residues long. V was pared by 7 bases and J by 7 bases, with 4 bases of the junction left unmatched. The germline CDR1 and CDR2 sequences are MNHEY and SVGAGI. The CDR3 nucleotides are TGTGCCAGCACCCAGACTAGCGGCGGGGAGCTGTTTTTT. It yields the protein CASTQTSGGELFF.

J is TRBJ2-1 and V is TRBV18; tentatively, D is TRBD2 (7 bases). Germline-derived CDR1 and CDR2 are KGHSH and LQKENI. Trimming removed 3 bases at V and 3 bases at J, with 15 bases between. CDR3 size: 16 residues. The CDR3 spells CASSPPGEGGYNEQFF. In DNA, the CDR3 is TGTGCCAGCTCACCGCCAGGGGAGGGAGGCTACAATGAGCAGTTCTTC.

The V and J genes are TRBV6-5 and TRBJ1-1; tentatively, D is TRBD1 (6 bases). Germline CDR1 and CDR2: MNHEY and SVGAGI. V lost 4 bases, J lost 3 bases, and 15 bases lay in between. The CDR3 spans 15 residues. The CDR3 loop reads CASSSLRGADTEAFF. DNA for the CDR3: TGTGCCAGCAGTTCTCTGAGGGGGGCAGACACTGAAGCTTTCTTT.

The count of this clone is one. The chain combines TRBV10-2 with TRBJ2-1, with a weak D call TRBD2 (5 bases). This CDR3 has 11 amino acids. The ends were cut back, 5 bases at V and 9 bases at J, with 8 bases in the middle. Germline assignment: CDR1 WSHSY and CDR2 SAAADI. The CDR3 nucleotides read TGCGCCAGCAGTTCGAGCGGTGAGCAGTTCTTC. Translated: CASSSSGEQFF.